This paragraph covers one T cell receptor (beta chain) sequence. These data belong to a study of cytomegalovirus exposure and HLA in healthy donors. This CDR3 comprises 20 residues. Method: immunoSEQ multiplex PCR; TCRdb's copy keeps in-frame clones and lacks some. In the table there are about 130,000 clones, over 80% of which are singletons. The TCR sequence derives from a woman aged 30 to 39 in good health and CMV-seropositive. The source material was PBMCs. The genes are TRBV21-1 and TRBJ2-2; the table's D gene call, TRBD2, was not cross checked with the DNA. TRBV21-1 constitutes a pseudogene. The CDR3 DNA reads TGTGCCAGCAGCTCGGCACGCGAGAGAGGGAAAGGGTATGACACCGGGGAGCTGTTTTTT. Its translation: CASSSARERGKGYDTGELFF.